The clone carrying this T cell receptor beta chain was detected a few times. Libraries were prepared by immunoSEQ multiplex PCR; TCRdb keeps only in-frame clonotypes and omits some of them. The sample contains around 200,000 clones, about 83% of which appear only once. These data originate in a study of blood T cell repertoires in COVID-19. Germline values: CDR1 SGHTS, CDR2 YDEGEE. The CDR3 totals 16 residues. Germline trimming cut 0 bases from V and 7 bases from J; bases unmatched to any gene: 7. The chain links TRBV5-8 to TRBJ1-5; 10 bases are shared with TRBD1. Sample: peripheral blood. The TCR sequence derives from a woman aged 18 to 35 who had recovered from COVID-19. The CDR3 DNA reads as TGTGCCAGCAGCTTGGAGGGACAGGGGATGGGGCAGCCCCAGCATTTT. Translated: CASSLEGQGMGQPQHF.